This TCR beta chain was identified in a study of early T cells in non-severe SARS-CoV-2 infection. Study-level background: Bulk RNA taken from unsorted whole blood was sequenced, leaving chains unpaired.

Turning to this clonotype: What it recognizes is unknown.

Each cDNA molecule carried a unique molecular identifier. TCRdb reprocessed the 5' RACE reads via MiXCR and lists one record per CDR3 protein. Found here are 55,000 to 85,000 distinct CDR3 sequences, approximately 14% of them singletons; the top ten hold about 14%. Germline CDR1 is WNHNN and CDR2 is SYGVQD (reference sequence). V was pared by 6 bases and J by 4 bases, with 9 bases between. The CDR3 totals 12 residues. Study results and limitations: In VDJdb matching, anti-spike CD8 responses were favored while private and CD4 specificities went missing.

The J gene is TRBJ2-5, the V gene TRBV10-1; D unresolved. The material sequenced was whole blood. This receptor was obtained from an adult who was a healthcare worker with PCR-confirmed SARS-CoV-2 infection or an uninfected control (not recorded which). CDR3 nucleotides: TGCGCCAGCAGGGCCCGCCGAGAGACCCAGTACTTC. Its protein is CASRARRETQYF.